These 8 T cell receptor beta chains share one sample of origin, sequenced in a study of blood T cell repertoires in COVID-19. Assay: immunoSEQ multiplex PCR; the TCRdb copy retains only in-frame clones and omits some. The sample shows about 200,000 clones, approximately 84% of them seen only once. Sequenced sample: peripheral blood. The receptors here all came from a human donor with acute or convalescent COVID-19. The donor label of this sample is uncertain.

The chain is built from TRBV2 and TRBJ2-7; TRBD1 matches 8 bases. The J segment lost 7 bases and the V segment lost 7 bases, leaving 3 bases of the junction unmatched. CDR3 length: 11 residues. CDR1 SNHLY and CDR2 FYNNEI come from the germline V gene. CDR3 sequence: CASTDRGEQYF. The CDR3 DNA follows: TGTGCCAGCACAGACAGGGGAGAGCAGTACTTC.

The V gene is TRBV10-1, the J gene TRBJ1-1; D is perhaps TRBD1 (5 bases). V lost 0 bases and J lost 6, with 17 bases in between. The germline V gene has CDR1 WNHNN and CDR2 SYGVQD (reference sequence). This CDR3 has 16 residues. CDR3 sequence reads: CASSESTPGGKSEAFF. The CDR3 DNA sequence: TGCGCCAGCAGTGAGTCGACTCCGGGGGGGAAATCTGAAGCTTTCTTT.

This rearrangement joins TRBV7-2 to TRBJ2-5; no clear D gene. From germline, CDR1 is SGHTA and CDR2 FQGNSA. The germline V and J ends were trimmed by 2 bases and 0 bases, with 4 bases remaining between them. This CDR3 has 13 amino acids. This CDR3 is CASSLLHQETQYF. DNA of the CDR3: TGTGCCAGCAGCTTACTCCACCAAGAGACCCAGTACTTC.

CDR3 bases: TGCAGTGCTAGTCCTCCGCTAGCGGGACACTACGAGCAGTACTTC. Amino acids: CSASPPLAGHYEQYF. The chain is built from TRBV20-1 and TRBJ2-7; 9 bases match TRBD2. Germline V lookup: CDR1 DFQATT, CDR2 SNEGSKA (reference sequence). The ends lost 3 bases at V and 3 bases at J; junction bases unmatched: 9. This CDR3 is 15 amino acids long.

The gene calls are TRBV25-1 and TRBJ1-6; 11 bases agree with TRBD1. Trimming took 6 bases from V and 9 from J; bases not matched to a gene: 4. The CDR3 runs to 14 residues. Germline CDR1 reads MGHDK; CDR2 reads SYGVNS. CDR3 protein: CASRGTGGPSPLHF. For the CDR3, the DNA is TGTGCCAGCAGAGGGACAGGGGGTCCTTCACCCCTCCACTTT.

The V and J genes are TRBV10-3 and TRBJ2-1, with no clear D. This CDR3 region has 11 residues. V was clipped by 4 bases and J by 5 bases, with 3 bases between them. The germline V gene has CDR1 ENHRY and CDR2 SYGVKD. The CDR3 here is CAISGDNEQFF. For the CDR3, the DNA is TGTGCCATCAGTGGCGACAATGAGCAGTTCTTC.

The chain couples TRBV30 to TRBJ1-5, with D perhaps matching TRBD1 (5 bases). Germline assignment: CDR1 GTSNPN and CDR2 SVGIG (reference sequence). This CDR3 is built from 17 residues. Trimming left V 5 bases short and J 0 bases short, with 20 bases between. The CDR3 DNA sequence: TGTGCCTGGGGGGCGGGAGGGGCCCTATATAGCAATCAGCCCCAGCATTTT. Amino acid sequence: CAWGAGGALYSNQPQHF.

The chain is built from TRBV9 and TRBJ2-7, with 7 bases fitting TRBD1. CDR3 length equals 13 residues. Germline-derived CDR1 and CDR2 are SGDLS and YYNGEE. The ends lost 3 bases at V and 3 bases at J; junction bases unmatched: 3. The CDR3 DNA is TGTGCCAGCAGCGGAGGGGACAGCTACGAGCAGTACTTC. Translated: CASSGGDSYEQYF.